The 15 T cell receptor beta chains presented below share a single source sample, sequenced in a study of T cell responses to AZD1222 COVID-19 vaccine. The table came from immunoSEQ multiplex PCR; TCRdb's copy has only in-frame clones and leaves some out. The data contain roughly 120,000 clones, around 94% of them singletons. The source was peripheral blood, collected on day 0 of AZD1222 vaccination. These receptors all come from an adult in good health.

The CDR3 reads CATDRGNEQFF. The CDR3 nucleotides are TGTGCCACGGACAGGGGTAATGAGCAGTTCTTC. The chain has TRBV21-1 and TRBJ2-1; the D segment call TRBD1 is taken from the table without a DNA check. TRBV21-1 is assigned pseudogene status. The CDR3 is 11 amino acids.

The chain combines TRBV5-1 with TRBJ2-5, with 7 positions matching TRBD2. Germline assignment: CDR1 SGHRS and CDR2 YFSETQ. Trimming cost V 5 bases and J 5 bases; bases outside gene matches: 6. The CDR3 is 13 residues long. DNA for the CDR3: TGCGCCAGCAGGGGAGGGCCCGGGGAGACCCAGTACTTC. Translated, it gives CASRGGPGETQYF.

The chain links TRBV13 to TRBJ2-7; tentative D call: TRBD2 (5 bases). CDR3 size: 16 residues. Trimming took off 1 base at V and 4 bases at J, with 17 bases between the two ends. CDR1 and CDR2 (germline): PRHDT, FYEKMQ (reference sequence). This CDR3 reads CASSLAASGRDYEQYF. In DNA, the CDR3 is TGTGCCAGCAGCTTAGCGGCAAGCGGACGTGATTACGAGCAGTACTTC.

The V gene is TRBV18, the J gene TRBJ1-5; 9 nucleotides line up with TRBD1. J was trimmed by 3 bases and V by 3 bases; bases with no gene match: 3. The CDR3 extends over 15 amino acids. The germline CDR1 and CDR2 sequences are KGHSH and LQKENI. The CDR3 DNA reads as TGTGCCAGCTCACCTGGGACAGGGAACAATCAGCCCCAGCATTTT. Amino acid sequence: CASSPGTGNNQPQHF.

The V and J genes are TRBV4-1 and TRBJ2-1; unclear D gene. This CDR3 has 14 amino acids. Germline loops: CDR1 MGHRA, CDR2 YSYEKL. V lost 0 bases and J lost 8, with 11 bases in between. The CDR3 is CASSQDLGWYEQFF. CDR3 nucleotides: TGCGCCAGCAGCCAAGATCTCGGGTGGTATGAGCAGTTCTTC.

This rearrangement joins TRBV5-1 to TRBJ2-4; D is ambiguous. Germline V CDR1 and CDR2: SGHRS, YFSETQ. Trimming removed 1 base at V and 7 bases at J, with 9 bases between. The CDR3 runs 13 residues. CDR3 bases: TGCGCCAGCAGCTTGCAGGACGGGAACATTCAGTACTTC. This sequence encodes CASSLQDGNIQYF.

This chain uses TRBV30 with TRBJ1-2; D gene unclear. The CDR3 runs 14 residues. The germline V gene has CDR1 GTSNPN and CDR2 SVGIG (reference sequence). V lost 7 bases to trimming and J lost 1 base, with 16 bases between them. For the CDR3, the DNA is TGTGCCTTAACTCGGGAGGGCAATAACTATGGCTACACCTTC. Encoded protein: CALTREGNNYGYTF.

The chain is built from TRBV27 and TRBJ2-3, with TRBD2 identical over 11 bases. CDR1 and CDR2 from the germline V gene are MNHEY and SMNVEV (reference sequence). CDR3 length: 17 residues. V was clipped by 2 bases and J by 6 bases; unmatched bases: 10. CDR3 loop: CASSLLGLAGGEDTQYF. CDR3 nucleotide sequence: TGTGCCAGCAGTTTACTCGGTCTAGCGGGAGGTGAGGATACGCAGTATTTT.

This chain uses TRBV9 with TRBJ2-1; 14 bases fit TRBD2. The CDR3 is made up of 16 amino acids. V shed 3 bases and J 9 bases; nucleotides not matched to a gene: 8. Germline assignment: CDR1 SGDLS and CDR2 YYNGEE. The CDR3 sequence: CASSARLAGGKSEQFF. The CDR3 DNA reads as TGTGCCAGCAGCGCCCGACTAGCGGGAGGGAAGAGTGAGCAGTTCTTC.

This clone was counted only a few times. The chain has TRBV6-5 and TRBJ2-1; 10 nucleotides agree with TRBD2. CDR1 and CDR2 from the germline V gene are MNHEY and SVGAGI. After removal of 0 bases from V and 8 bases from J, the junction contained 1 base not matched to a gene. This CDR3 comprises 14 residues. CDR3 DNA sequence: TGTGCCAGCAGTTACTCTCTAGCGGGAGATGAGCAGTTCTTC. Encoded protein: CASSYSLAGDEQFF.

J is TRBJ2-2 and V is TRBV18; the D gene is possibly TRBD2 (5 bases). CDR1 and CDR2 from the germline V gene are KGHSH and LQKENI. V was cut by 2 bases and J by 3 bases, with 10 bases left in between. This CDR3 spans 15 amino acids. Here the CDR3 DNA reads TGTGCCAGCTCACCAAGAGCACTAGACACCGGGGAGCTGTTTTTT. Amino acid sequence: CASSPRALDTGELFF.

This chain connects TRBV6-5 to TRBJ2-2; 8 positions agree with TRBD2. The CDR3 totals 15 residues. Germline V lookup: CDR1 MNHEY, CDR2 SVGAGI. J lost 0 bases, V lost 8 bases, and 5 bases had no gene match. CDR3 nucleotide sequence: TGTGCCAGCTCTAGCGGGTACACGAACACCGGGGAGCTGTTTTTT. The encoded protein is CASSSGYTNTGELFF.

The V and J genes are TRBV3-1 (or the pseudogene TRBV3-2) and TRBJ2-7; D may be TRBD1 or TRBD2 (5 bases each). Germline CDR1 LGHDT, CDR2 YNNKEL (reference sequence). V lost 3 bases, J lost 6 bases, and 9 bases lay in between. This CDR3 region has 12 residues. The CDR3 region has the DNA TGTGCCAGCAGCCATACCGGGACCGAGCAGTACTTC. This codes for CASSHTGTEQYF.

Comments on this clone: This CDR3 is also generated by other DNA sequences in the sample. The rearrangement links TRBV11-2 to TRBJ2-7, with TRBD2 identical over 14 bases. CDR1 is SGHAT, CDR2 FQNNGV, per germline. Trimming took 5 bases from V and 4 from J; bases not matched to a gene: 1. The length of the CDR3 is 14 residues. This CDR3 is CASSGTSGSYEQYF. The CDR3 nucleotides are TGTGCCAGCAGCGGGACTAGCGGGAGTTACGAGCAGTACTTC.

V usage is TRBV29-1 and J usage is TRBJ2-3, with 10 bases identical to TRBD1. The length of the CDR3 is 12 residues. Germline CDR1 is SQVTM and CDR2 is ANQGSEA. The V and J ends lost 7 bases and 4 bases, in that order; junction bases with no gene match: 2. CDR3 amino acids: CSATGGADTQYF. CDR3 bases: TGCAGCGCGACAGGGGGCGCAGATACGCAGTATTTT.